This T cell receptor beta chain is drawn from a study of blood T cells in healthy people across ages (dated by TCRdb to 2013 to 2016). About the full investigation: Template switching captured roughly one uniquely barcoded TCR beta cDNA molecule per two T cells in model experiments. To track age-related changes in TCR beta repertoire diversity, the study relied on deep sequencing normalized with unique cDNA molecular identifiers. Four age groups were formed from the donors: young (average 16 years), middle-aged (around 37), aged (roughly 56) and long-lived (approximately 80). Using the same blood draw, the study looked at two additional independent replicas of 1 million unique cDNA reads for two donors, one aged 18 to 30 and the other aged 80 or older. To avoid experimental bias, donors of different ages were randomly spread across the sequencing lanes.

What the work shows at the level of the full study, not this receptor alone: Estimates of total diversity based on one million sequenced T cells were considered lower bounds and underestimates. As age increased, observed TCR beta diversity per million T cells dropped in a roughly linear way, and a significant reduction was already evident by age about 36. Compared with the aged group, more naive CD4+ T cells, fewer expanded clones and increased TCR diversity were shown by the long-lived group, suggesting age selection. Since profiling was done on bulk unsorted PBMCs, naive and antigen-experienced compartments could not be conclusively compared. The CMV infection status of donors was not known, potentially confounding age-related changes in expanded clonotypes. A strong correlation was found between observed TCR beta diversity and the percentage of naive T cells measured by flow cytometry.

This clonotype appeared a few times. The antigen this receptor binds is unknown. One base away there is no much larger clone; base qualities are not given. The library relied on 5' RACE. TCRdb records Illumina HiSeq 2500 as the sequencer. The second PCR ran for roughly 6 to 11 cycles and used a J-beta primer mix along with a sample-barcoded 5' primer. Each TCR beta cDNA molecule received a unique molecular identifier from a template-switch 5' adaptor carrying 12 random nucleotides. At least 2.5 million CDR3-containing paired-end reads were obtained from each sample. The Mint cDNA synthesis kit, primed by a TRBC-specific oligonucleotide, was used to synthesize first-strand cDNA from all RNA. All cDNA was treated with uracil-DNA glycosylase and then went through a first 18-cycle PCR with the universal primers M1SS and BC2_uni_R. On the authors' methods: For normalization, 1 million high-quality reads were randomly selected from each sample, with every read carrying a distinct molecular identifier. Reads sharing molecular identifiers were discarded rather than binned into consensus sequences. CDR3 identification, clonotype clustering and error correction used MiTCR with a Q25 quality threshold and the strictest error-elimination algorithm. A nonparametric unseen species model with Euler transformation was used to estimate lower-bound total TCR beta diversity. Clones were called with MiXCR by TCRdb after fastp trimmed the public reads at Q25, and only in-frame beta chains were retained. When rows share a CDR3 protein, they turn into one entry using the most common DNA and genes. These V and J calls rely on TCRdb rather than the paper's analysis. The sample includes over a million distinct CDR3 sequences, with roughly 64% observed a single time. Together, the top ten hold under 8.5% of the sample.

Looking up the germline V gene yields CDR1 MDHEN and CDR2 SYDVKM. V is cut by 5 bases and J by 5 bases, and the space between the germline ends is 13 bases. There are 14 amino acids in the CDR3, from cysteine to phenylalanine inclusive. Of all the DNA, just the CDR3 is kept, 42 bases in frame from base 1. Systemically healthy Caucasian individuals from Russia, around 38 in total and aged about 6 to 100 years, were included as donors. Around 9.8 milliliters of peripheral blood were collected from each donor into EDTA-treated Vacutainer tubes. Ficoll-Paque density-gradient centrifugation was used to isolate PBMCs, with at least 7 million per sample. Trizol reagent was used to extract total RNA from PBMCs, with at least 6 micrograms per sample. The percentages of naive CD45RAhigh/CD27high T cells were determined by flow cytometry on a PBMC aliquot from every donor.

Recombination linked TRBV28 to TRBJ1-5; the D gene is unclear. Source material: blood. The TCR comes from a man younger than 30 in good health. The CDR3 reads as follows: CASSPRQGYQPQHF. The DNA sequence follows: TGTGCCAGCAGTCCTCGACAAGGGTATCAGCCCCAGCATTTT.